The T cell receptor beta chain under discussion was sequenced for a study of blood T cells in healthy people across ages. Study observations and caveats: Measured against age, TCR beta diversity per million T cells decreased in a roughly linear manner. Naive and antigen-experienced cells were not separated, limiting conclusive comparison. Long-lived donors exceeded aged donors in naive CD4+ cells and diversity.

No fewer than 5.5 micrograms of total RNA were isolated from every sample. There are a few counts of this clonotype. Its specificity is not known. After removal of 3 bases from V and 2 bases from J, the junction contained 2 bases not matched to a gene. CDR1 and CDR2 from the germline V gene are DFQATT and SNEGSKA (reference sequence). CDR3 length: 14 residues. Next came a second PCR, run for 7 to 11 cycles, which used a sample-barcoded 5' primer along with a J-beta primer mix. One entry per CDR3 protein, called by TCRdb with MiXCR from the 5' RACE reads. The sample has fewer than 1,000,000 distinct CDR3 sequences; about 42% are singletons.

Sequencing was done on a sample of blood. The receptor was isolated from a man older than 75 in good health. The V and J genes are TRBV20-1 and TRBJ2-5, with 11 bases aligning to TRBD2. CDR3 region: CSARTSGIQETQYF. CDR3 nucleotides: TGCAGTGCTAGGACTAGCGGGATTCAAGAGACCCAGTACTTC.